The rows below give T cell receptor beta chains drawn from one sample of a study of blood T cell repertoires in COVID-19. Sequencing used immunoSEQ multiplex PCR; TCRdb keeps in-frame clones, though not all of them. This repertoire shows about 240,000 clones, about four fifths found once; its top ten account for 7.5%. Sequences were obtained from peripheral blood. Source of these receptors: a woman of 80 years or more with COVID-19, enrolled during active disease. The CDR3 runs from the conserved cysteine through the conserved F or W. D genes are given only for firm matches. Size tells how often a clone was seen (once, few, many) or the class of an expanded clone, and some rows leave it out.

v_call	j_call	d_call	clone_size	cdr3_aa
TRBV7-2	TRBJ1-1	.	.	CASSLLGANTEAFF
TRBV5-8	TRBJ2-5	TRBD1	few	CASSVDRVKYF
TRBV5-1	TRBJ2-2	.	.	CASSLIGRGSTGELFF
TRBV3-1/TRBV3-2	TRBJ1-2	TRBD1	few	CASSQGAGQGFYGYTF
TRBV4-1	TRBJ2-3	TRBD1	.	CASSPFGDRATDTQYF
TRBV5-6	TRBJ1-5	.	.	CASSLGWLRNQPQHF
TRBV6-2/TRBV6-3	TRBJ1-2	.	.	CASSYPGGGNYGYTF
TRBV3-1/TRBV3-2	TRBJ1-1	.	few	CASSQQGGTEAFF
TRBV4-1	TRBJ2-3	TRBD1	.	CASSQSSGGAGTQYF
TRBV13	TRBJ1-2	.	.	CASSLGPGDYGYTF
TRBV9	TRBJ2-5	.	.	CASSVGGETQYF
TRBV14	TRBJ2-3	.	few	CASSPLRGGLTDTQYF
TRBV18	TRBJ1-2	TRBD1	.	CASSQGQGGYTF
TRBV18	TRBJ1-1	.	.	CASSLLGVDTEAFF
TRBV9	TRBJ2-1	TRBD2	once	CASGVAGDYEQFF
TRBV6-5	TRBJ2-7	.	.	CASSYSPRGEQYF
TRBV5-5	TRBJ1-6	.	.	CASSLERRSPLHF
TRBV10-3	TRBJ1-1	.	few	CAIMGGGDTEAFF
TRBV10-3	TRBJ2-5	TRBD2	.	CAISESSGRGQETQYF
TRBV19	TRBJ2-5	.	once	CASSIILDGTQYF
TRBV5-6	TRBJ1-4	TRBD1	.	CASNNQGARANEKLFF
TRBV6-6	TRBJ1-2	.	.	CATYSFGYTF